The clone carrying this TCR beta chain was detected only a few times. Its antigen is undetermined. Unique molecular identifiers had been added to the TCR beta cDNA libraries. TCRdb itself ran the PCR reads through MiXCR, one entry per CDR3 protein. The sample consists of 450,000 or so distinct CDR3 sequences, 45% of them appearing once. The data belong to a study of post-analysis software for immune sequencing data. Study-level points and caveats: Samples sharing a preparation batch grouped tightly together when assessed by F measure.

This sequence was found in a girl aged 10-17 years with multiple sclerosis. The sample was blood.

CDR3 residues: CASSLTSGSGNEQYF. The CDR3 bases are TGTGCCAGCAGCCTAACTAGCGGGAGTGGGAACGAGCAGTACTTC. V usage is TRBV9 and J usage is TRBJ2-4; 11 nucleotides agree with TRBD2. The J call could be wrong; TRBJ2-7 is a better fit for the DNA end. The germline V gene encodes CDR1 SGDLS and CDR2 YYNGEE. The CDR3 loop spans 15 amino acids.